The 25 T cell receptor beta chains below all came from one sample that was sequenced in a study of early T cells in non-severe SARS-CoV-2 infection. TCRdb reanalysed the 5' RACE reads using MiXCR and keeps one entry per CDR3 protein. In the table there are tens of thousands of distinct CDR3 sequences, about 15% of which are singletons. The source material was whole blood. The receptor set was obtained from an adult who was a healthcare worker with PCR-confirmed SARS-CoV-2 infection or an uninfected control (not recorded which).

This clonotype has more than one count but fewer than ten. V is TRBV2 and J is TRBJ1-5; D is ambiguous. Per germline, CDR1 SNHLY and CDR2 FYNNEI. Trimming took off 1 base at V and 5 bases at J, with 6 bases between the two ends. The length of the CDR3 is 13 residues. CDR3 bases: TGTGCCAGCAGTGAAGGGGAGGATCAGCCCCAGCATTTT. Protein product: CASSEGEDQPQHF. Variable domain in full (rest from reference TRBV2 and TRBJ1-5): EPEVTQTPSHQVTQMGQEVILRCVPISNHLYFYWYRQILGQKVEFLVSFYNNEISEKSEIFDDQFSVERPDGSNFTLKIRSTKLEDSAMYFCASSEGEDQPQHFGDGTRLSIL.

This clonotype occurred a few times. The chain joins TRBV6-5 to TRBJ2-1; tentatively, D is TRBD2 (5 bases). Germline CDR1 MNHEY, CDR2 SVGAGI. The CDR3 length is 14 residues. Trimming removed 4 bases at V and 7 bases at J, with 14 bases between. Here the CDR3 DNA reads TGTGCCAGCAGTTCCCCGCCCGGGAATAATGAGCAGTTCTTC. Encoded protein: CASSSPPGNNEQFF.

In its sample, this clonotype was seen many times. The chain has TRBV6-5 and TRBJ2-1; 7 bases fit TRBD2. V shed 4 bases and J 7 bases; nucleotides not matched to a gene: 4. Germline assignment: CDR1 MNHEY and CDR2 SVGAGI. The CDR3 covers 13 residues. The chain's CDR3 is CASSSPGGNEQFF. The CDR3 DNA reads as TGTGCCAGCAGTTCTCCGGGGGGAAATGAGCAGTTCTTC.

This clonotype has ten or more counts. The V call is TRBV28, the J call TRBJ2-7; 7 nucleotides agree with TRBD2. Germline V gene sequence: CDR1 MDHEN, CDR2 SYDVKM. V lost 6 bases, J lost 3 bases, and 8 bases stayed unmatched. This CDR3 region has 14 residues. Here the CDR3 reads CASSGAGLLYEQYF. The CDR3 DNA follows: TGTGCCAGCAGCGGAGCGGGACTACTCTACGAGCAGTACTTC.

This clonotype was picked up a small number of times. V gene TRBV20-1 combines with J gene TRBJ2-7; D call uncertain. This CDR3 has 16 residues. V lost 0 bases, J lost 3 bases, and 18 bases lay in between. From germline, CDR1 is DFQATT and CDR2 SNEGSKA (reference sequence). CDR3 sequence reads: CSARDLGSSRVYEQYF. DNA for the CDR3: TGCAGTGCTAGAGATCTCGGGTCCTCTAGGGTCTACGAGCAGTACTTC.

This rearrangement joins TRBV2 to TRBJ2-5; D may correspond to TRBD1 or TRBD2 (6 bases each). The V and J ends lost 8 bases and 6 bases respectively, with 10 bases between them. This CDR3 region has 11 residues. CDR1 is SNHLY and CDR2 is FYNNEI in the germline V gene. CDR3 sequence (DNA): TGTGCCAGCGGGGGGCCGCAGACCCAGTACTTC. Protein sequence: CASGGPQTQYF.

This clonotype was recorded a few times. This chain connects TRBV12-3 or TRBV12-4 to TRBJ2-5; tentatively, D is TRBD2 (6 bases). CDR3 length equals 15 residues. Trimming removed 3 bases from V and 6 bases from J, with 17 bases in between. Here the CDR3 reads CASSFLAAASKTQYF. In DNA form, the CDR3 reads TGTGCCAGCAGTTTTTTAGCGGCCGCGTCCAAGACCCAGTACTTC.

This clonotype was seen more than once but under ten times. The V call is TRBV6-6, the J call TRBJ1-4; 8 nucleotides match TRBD1. The V gene's germline CDR1 is MNHNY and CDR2 SVGAGI (reference sequence). Trimming removed 6 bases from V and 8 bases from J; junction bases left unmatched: 11. The CDR3 contains 15 residues. CDR3 sequence: CASSPPGGLYEKLFF. CDR3 DNA: TGTGCCAGCAGCCCCCCAGGGGGCCTTTACGAAAAACTGTTTTTT.

This clonotype was seen more than once but under ten times. The chain uses TRBV29-1 and TRBJ2-1; possibly TRBD2 for D (5 bases). V gave up 7 bases and J gave up 2 bases, with 12 bases separating them. In germline, CDR1 is SQVTM, CDR2 ANQGSEA. The CDR3 runs to 13 residues. As DNA, the CDR3 is TGCAGCGGCCGGACTGGGCCCTACAATGAGCAGTTCTTC. Its protein product is CSGRTGPYNEQFF.

The CDR3 region has the DNA TGTGCCAGCAGCCCTCGTTTCGCGACTGAAGCTTTCTTT. It yields the protein CASSPRFATEAFF. The chain combines TRBV7-8 with TRBJ1-1; D is unclear. The germline CDR1 and CDR2 sequences are SGHVS and FQNEAQ. Trimming left V 5 bases short and J 5 bases short, with 12 bases between. This CDR3 region has 13 residues.

J is TRBJ2-5 and V is TRBV6-6, with 9 bases that match TRBD2. V was pared by 2 bases and J by 4 bases, with 5 bases of the junction left unmatched. The CDR3 length is 15 residues. CDR1 and CDR2 (germline): MNHNY, SVGAGI (reference sequence). The CDR3 nucleotides are TGTGCCAGCAGTTACCCAGCGGGAGGAGGAGAGACCCAGTACTTC. Amino acids: CASSYPAGGGETQYF.

This clonotype was seen a few times. The V call is TRBV5-1, the J call TRBJ2-3, with D possibly matching TRBD1 (6 bases). The ends were cut back, 0 bases at V and 6 bases at J, with 11 bases in the middle. The CDR3 covers 14 residues. Germline V gives CDR1 SGHRS, CDR2 YFSETQ. CDR3 amino acids: CASSLVGAGDTQYF. CDR3 sequence (DNA): TGCGCCAGCAGCTTGGTGGGGGCAGGGGATACGCAGTATTTT.

The rearrangement links TRBV29-1 to TRBJ1-1; D unresolved. This CDR3 contains 11 residues. Germline CDR1 SQVTM, CDR2 ANQGSEA. V lost 4 bases and J 7 bases, leaving 10 bases between the germline ends. The CDR3 coding sequence is TGCAGCGTTGTAGGGTCCAATGAAGCTTTCTTT. Residues: CSVVGSNEAFF.

In the case of this clonotype: Being one base from a much bigger clone, this may be a read error. This sequence joins TRBV20-1 and TRBJ1-5, with D hard to call. CDR3 size: 16 residues. Trimming removed 4 bases at V and 2 bases at J, with 18 bases between. The V gene's germline CDR1 is DFQATT and CDR2 SNEGSKA (reference sequence). The CDR3: CSAKPSGQFGNQPQHF. The DNA for the CDR3 is TGCAGTGCTAAACCGTCTGGTCAGTTTGGCAATCAGCCCCAGCATTTT.

In this sample, this clonotype turned up a few times. This chain links TRBV29-1 with TRBJ2-7; 8 bases align to TRBD2. Germline trimming cut 2 bases from V and 7 bases from J; bases unmatched to any gene: 7. There are 13 residues in the CDR3. The germline V gene encodes CDR1 SQVTM and CDR2 ANQGSEA. CDR3 region: CSVEWGSGTEQYF. CDR3 nucleotide sequence: TGCAGCGTTGAATGGGGTAGCGGGACGGAGCAGTACTTC.

The V gene is TRBV5-1, the J gene TRBJ2-3; D ambiguous. The CDR3 sequence is 14 residues long. V was trimmed by 4 bases and J by 2 bases, leaving 11 bases between them. The V gene's germline CDR1 is SGHRS and CDR2 YFSETQ. The CDR3 bases are TGCGCCAGCAGCCCGATGGACGTCACAGATACGCAGTATTTT. It is translated as CASSPMDVTDTQYF.

As regards this clonotype: Relative to the germline gene, one junction end is altered; a read error may explain this. The rearrangement joins TRBV4-3 to TRBJ2-7; the D is unclear. The CDR3 runs 14 residues. Germline lookup yields CDR1 LGHNA and CDR2 YSLEER. As DNA, the CDR3 is TGCGTCAGCAGCCAAGCTATCCAGTTCTACGAGCAGTACTTC. Translated: CVSSQAIQFYEQYF.

This clonotype has a handful of counts. The gene calls are TRBV14 and TRBJ2-5, with D possibly called TRBD1 or TRBD2 (5 bases each). V gave up 3 bases and J gave up 4 bases, with 12 bases separating them. The germline gives CDR1 SGHDN, CDR2 FVKESK. CDR3 length: 14 residues. DNA of the CDR3: TGTGCCAGCAGCCAGGGGCCAGGGAGAGAGACCCAGTACTTC. Its protein product is CASSQGPGRETQYF.

The V gene is TRBV27, the J gene TRBJ2-4; D possibly corresponds to TRBD1 (5 bases). The V gene lost 7 bases and the J gene lost 3 bases, with 10 bases spanning the gap. The CDR3 is made up of 13 amino acids. Per the germline V gene, CDR1 is MNHEY and CDR2 is SMNVEV (reference sequence). The chain's CDR3 is CASTIRVKNIQYF. CDR3 bases: TGTGCCAGCACAATCAGGGTCAAAAACATTCAGTACTTC.

This clonotype was seen a few times. This sequence joins TRBV7-9 and TRBJ2-5, with a tentative D call TRBD2 (5 bases). CDR1 is SEHNR, CDR2 FQNEAQ, per germline (reference sequence). The CDR3 extends over 13 amino acids. V lost 5 bases and J 8 bases, leaving 15 bases between the germline ends. CDR3 residues: CASSPKDLPTQYF. The CDR3 bases are TGTGCCAGCAGCCCCAAGGACTTACCCACCCAGTACTTC. Filled out from reference TRBV7-9 and TRBJ2-5, the complete variable domain reads DTGVSQNPRHKITKRGQNVTFRCDPISEHNRLYWYRQTLGQGPEFLTYFQNEAQLEKSRLLSDRFSAERPKGSFSTLEIQRTEQGDSAMYLCASSPKDLPTQYFGPGTRLLVL.

The rearrangement links TRBV15 to TRBJ2-7; D possibly corresponds to TRBD1 (7 bases). The CDR3 consists of 15 residues. Germline CDR1 LNHNV, CDR2 YYDKDF (reference sequence). Between the trimmed V and J ends, which lost 3 bases and 1 base, there was a span of 13 bases. CDR3 in DNA: TGTGCCACCAGCAGTGGGGGGACAGCGTCCTACGAGCAGTACTTC. This translates into CATSSGGTASYEQYF.

In its sample, this clonotype was seen a few times. CDR3 coding DNA: TGTGCCACCAGCAGGCCGGGACAGGGACCTGGGACCCAGTACTTC. It codes for CATSRPGQGPGTQYF. The rearrangement links TRBV15 to TRBJ2-5, with 9 nucleotides matching TRBD1. Germline V gives CDR1 LNHNV, CDR2 YYDKDF (reference sequence). The J segment lost 7 bases and the V segment lost 3 bases, leaving 9 bases of the junction unmatched. The CDR3 contains 15 residues.

V is TRBV7-4 and J is TRBJ2-1; D is perhaps TRBD1 (5 bases). The CDR3 has 12 residues. The germline V gene has CDR1 SGHVT and CDR2 SQSDAQ. Trimming pared 6 bases from V and 14 bases from J, leaving 17 bases between. The CDR3 region is CASSRQLSVEFF. The CDR3 DNA reads as TGTGCCAGCAGTCGACAGTTATCTGTCGAGTTCTTC. The entire variable domain, with the rest obtained from reference TRBV7-4 and TRBJ2-1, is as follows: GAGVSQSPRYKVAKRGRDVALRCDSISGHVTLYWYRQTLGQGSEVLTYSQSDAQRDKSGRPSGRFSAERPERSVSTLKIQRTEQGDSAVYLCASSRQLSVEFFGPGTRLTVL.

On this clonotype itself: At one end, the junction sequence differs from germline, possibly due to a read error. The CDR3: CASSFAANTEAFF. The CDR3 bases are TGTGCCAGCAGCTTTGCGGCGAACACTGAAGCTTTTTTT. This chain joins TRBV7-9 and TRBJ1-1; no definite D call. This CDR3 is 13 amino acids long. Germline V gene data show CDR1 as SEHNR and CDR2 as FQNEAQ (reference sequence).

The chain uses TRBV18 and TRBJ2-7; 8 positions agree with TRBD1. This CDR3 is built from 13 residues. V lost 5 bases and J lost 2; bases outside the gene matches: 2. Germline V gene sequence: CDR1 KGHSH, CDR2 LQKENI. The CDR3 DNA follows: TGTGCCAGCTCAGCGACAGGGGCCTACGAGCAGTACTTC. Protein sequence: CASSATGAYEQYF. The whole variable domain, filled in from reference TRBV18 and TRBJ2-7, reads NAGVMQNPRHLVRRRGQEARLRCSPMKGHSHVYWYRQLPEEGLKFMVYLQKENIIDESGMPKERFSAEFPKEGPSILRIQQVVRGDSAAYFCASSATGAYEQYFGPGTRLTVT.